This T cell receptor (beta chain) was sequenced for a study of T-cell reconstitution after alpha-beta-depleted transplantation in children. Findings and limits, study-wide: Most T-cell counts and diversity one year after the transplant came from T cells that were newly produced. Alpha-beta T cells present about two months after transplant were reported to originate from several hundred expanded graft clones.

The CDR3 has 11 amino acids. Trimming cost V 10 bases and J 6 bases, with 13 bases left between them. Germline V CDR1 and CDR2: ENHRY, SYGVKD. This clonotype was observed a handful of times. Its specificity is not known. Library preparation (for TCRbeta) was performed with unique molecular identifiers. TCRdb analysed the PCR reads with MiXCR anew, one entry per CDR3 protein. This sample has fewer than 550,000 distinct CDR3 sequences, with about an eighth found just once. This sample comprised PBMCs, mostly from graft donor cells, obtained 180 days after TCRalphabeta/CD19-depleted stem cell transplant. This TCR came from a female patient aged 2 to 10 who had a stem cell transplant for aplastic anemia, so the T cells may come from the graft donor. This rearrangement joins TRBV10-3 to TRBJ2-7; D gene ambiguous. The CDR3 loop is CATKSAGEQYF. The DNA for the CDR3 is TGTGCCACAAAGAGTGCCGGCGAGCAGTACTTC.